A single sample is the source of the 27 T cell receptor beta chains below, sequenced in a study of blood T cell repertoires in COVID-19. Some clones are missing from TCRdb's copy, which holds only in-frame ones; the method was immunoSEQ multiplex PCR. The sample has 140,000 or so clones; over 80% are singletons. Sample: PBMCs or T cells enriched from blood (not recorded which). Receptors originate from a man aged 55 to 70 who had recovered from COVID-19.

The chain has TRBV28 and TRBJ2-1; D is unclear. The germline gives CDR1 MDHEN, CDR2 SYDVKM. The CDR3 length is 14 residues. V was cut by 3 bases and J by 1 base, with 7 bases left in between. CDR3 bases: TGTGCCAGCAGTTTGGTGAGGTCCTACAATGAGCAGTTCTTC. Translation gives CASSLVRSYNEQFF. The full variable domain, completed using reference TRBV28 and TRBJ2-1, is DVKVTQSSRYLVKRTGEKVFLECVQDMDHENMFWYRQDPGLGLRLIYFSYDVKMKEKGDIPEGYSVSREKKERFSLILESASTNQTSMYLCASSLVRSYNEQFFGPGTRLTVL.

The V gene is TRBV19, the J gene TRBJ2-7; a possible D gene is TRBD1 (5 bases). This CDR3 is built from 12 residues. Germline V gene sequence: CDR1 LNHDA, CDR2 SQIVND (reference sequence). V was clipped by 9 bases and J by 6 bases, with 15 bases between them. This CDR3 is CASSGILGEQYF. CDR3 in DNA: TGTGCCAGCTCAGGGATTCTCGGCGAGCAGTACTTC.

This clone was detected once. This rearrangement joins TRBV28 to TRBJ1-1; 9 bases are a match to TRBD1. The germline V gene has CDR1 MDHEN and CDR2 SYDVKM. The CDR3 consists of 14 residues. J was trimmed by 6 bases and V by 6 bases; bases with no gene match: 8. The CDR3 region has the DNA TGTGCCAGCAGGGATGGACAGGGGCGCGCTGAAGCTTTCTTT. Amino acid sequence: CASRDGQGRAEAFF.

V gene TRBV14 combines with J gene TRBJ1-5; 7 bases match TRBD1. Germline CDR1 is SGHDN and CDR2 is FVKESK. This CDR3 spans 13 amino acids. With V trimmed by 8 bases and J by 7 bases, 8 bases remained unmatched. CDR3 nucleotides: TGTGCCAGCTCGACAGGGTTGGCGCAGCCCCAGCATTTT. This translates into CASSTGLAQPQHF.

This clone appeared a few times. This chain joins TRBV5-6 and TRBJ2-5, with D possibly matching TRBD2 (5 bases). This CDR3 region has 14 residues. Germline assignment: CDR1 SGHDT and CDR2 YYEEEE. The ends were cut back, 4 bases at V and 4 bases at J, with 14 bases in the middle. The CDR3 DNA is TGTGCCAGCAGCCCGGCGGGCAGCCCAGAGACCCAGTACTTC. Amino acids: CASSPAGSPETQYF.

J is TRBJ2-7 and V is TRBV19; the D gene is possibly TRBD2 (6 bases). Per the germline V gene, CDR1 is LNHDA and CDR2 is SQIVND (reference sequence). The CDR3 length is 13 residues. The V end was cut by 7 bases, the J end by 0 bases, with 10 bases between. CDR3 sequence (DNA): TGTGCCAGTAAGGGAGGCGGCTCCTACGAGCAGTACTTC. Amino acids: CASKGGGSYEQYF. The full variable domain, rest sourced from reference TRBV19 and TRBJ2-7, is DGGITQSPKYLFRKEGQNVTLSCEQNLNHDAMYWYRQDPGQGLRLIYYSQIVNDFQKGDIAEGYSVSREKKESFPLTVTSAQKNPTAFYLCASKGGGSYEQYFGPGTRLTVT.

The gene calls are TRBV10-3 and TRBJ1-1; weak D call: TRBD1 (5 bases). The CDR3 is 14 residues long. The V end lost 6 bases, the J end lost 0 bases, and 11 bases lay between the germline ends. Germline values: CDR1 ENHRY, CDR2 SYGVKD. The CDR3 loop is CAIRATALNTEAFF. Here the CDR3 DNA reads TGTGCCATCAGAGCGACAGCCTTGAACACTGAAGCTTTCTTT.

In nucleotides, the CDR3 is TGTGCCAGCAGGATGACTAGCACCGGGGATACGCAGTATTTT. This gives the protein CASRMTSTGDTQYF. The rearrangement links TRBV27 to TRBJ2-3; 7 nucleotides agree with TRBD2. The CDR3 is 14 amino acids. The ends lost 6 bases at V and 6 bases at J; junction bases unmatched: 9. Germline V CDR1 and CDR2: MNHEY, SMNVEV (reference sequence).

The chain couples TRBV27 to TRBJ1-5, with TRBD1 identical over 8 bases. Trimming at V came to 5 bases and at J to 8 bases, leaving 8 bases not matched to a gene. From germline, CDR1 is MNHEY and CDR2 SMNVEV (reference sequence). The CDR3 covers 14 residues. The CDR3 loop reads CASSPFQGAEPQHF. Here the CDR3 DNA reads TGTGCCAGCAGTCCCTTCCAGGGGGCTGAGCCCCAGCATTTT.

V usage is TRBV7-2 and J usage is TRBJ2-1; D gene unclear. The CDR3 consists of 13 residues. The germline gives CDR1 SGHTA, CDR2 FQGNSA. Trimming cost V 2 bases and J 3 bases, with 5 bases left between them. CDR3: CASSLNSYNEQFF. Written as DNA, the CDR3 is TGTGCCAGCAGCTTAAACAGCTACAATGAGCAGTTCTTC.

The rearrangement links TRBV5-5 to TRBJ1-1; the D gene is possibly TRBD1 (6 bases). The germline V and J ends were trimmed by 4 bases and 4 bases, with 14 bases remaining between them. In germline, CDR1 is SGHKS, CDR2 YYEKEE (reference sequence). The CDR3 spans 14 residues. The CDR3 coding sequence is TGTGCCAGCAGCCAGGGGTGGATGGGCACTGAAGCTTTCTTT. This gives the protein CASSQGWMGTEAFF.

CDR3 nucleotides: TGTGCCAGCAGCCCTCCCATTGGCGGCGGGAACACTGAAGCTTTCTTT. Translating gives CASSPPIGGGNTEAFF. This chain uses TRBV28 with TRBJ1-1; D is ambiguous. The CDR3 is 16 residues long. Germline-derived CDR1 and CDR2 are MDHEN and SYDVKM. The ends were cut back, 6 bases at V and 1 base at J, with 18 bases in the middle.

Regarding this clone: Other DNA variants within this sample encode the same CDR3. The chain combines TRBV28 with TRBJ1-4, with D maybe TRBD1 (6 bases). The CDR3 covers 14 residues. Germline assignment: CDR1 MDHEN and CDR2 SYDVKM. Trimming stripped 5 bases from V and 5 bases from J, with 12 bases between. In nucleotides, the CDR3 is TGTGCCAGCAGTACGGACAGTACCAATGAAAAACTGTTTTTT. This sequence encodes CASSTDSTNEKLFF.

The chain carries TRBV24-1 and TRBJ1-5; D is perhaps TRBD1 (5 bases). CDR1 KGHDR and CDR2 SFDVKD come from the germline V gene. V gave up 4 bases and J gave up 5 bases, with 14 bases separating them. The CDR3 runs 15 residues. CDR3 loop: CATSEAGGGDQPQHF. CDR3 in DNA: TGTGCCACCAGTGAGGCCGGGGGGGGTGATCAGCCCCAGCATTTT.

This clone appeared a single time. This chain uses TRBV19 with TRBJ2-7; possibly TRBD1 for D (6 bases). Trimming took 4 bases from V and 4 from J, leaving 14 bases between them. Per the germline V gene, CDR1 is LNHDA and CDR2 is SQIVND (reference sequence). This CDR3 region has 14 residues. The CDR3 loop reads CASSTGTNHYEQYF. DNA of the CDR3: TGTGCCAGTAGTACCGGGACAAATCATTACGAGCAGTACTTC.

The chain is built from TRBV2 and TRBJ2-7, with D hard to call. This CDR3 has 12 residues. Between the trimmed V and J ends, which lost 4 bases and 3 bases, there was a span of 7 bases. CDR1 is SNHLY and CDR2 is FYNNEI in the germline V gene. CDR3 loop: CASSGRHYEQYF. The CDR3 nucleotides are TGTGCCAGCAGTGGCAGACACTACGAGCAGTACTTC.

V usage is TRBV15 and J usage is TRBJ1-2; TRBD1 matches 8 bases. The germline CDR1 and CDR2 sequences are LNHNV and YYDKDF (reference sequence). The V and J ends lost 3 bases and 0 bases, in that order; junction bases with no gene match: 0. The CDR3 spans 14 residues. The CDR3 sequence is CATSRDRANYGYTF. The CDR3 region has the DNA TGTGCCACCAGCAGGGACAGGGCTAACTATGGCTACACCTTC.

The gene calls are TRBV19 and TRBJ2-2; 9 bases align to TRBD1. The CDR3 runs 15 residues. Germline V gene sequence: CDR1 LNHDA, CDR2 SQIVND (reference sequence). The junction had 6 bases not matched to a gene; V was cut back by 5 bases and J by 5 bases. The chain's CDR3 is CASSEGTGWTGELFF. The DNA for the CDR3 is TGTGCCAGTAGTGAAGGGACAGGGTGGACCGGGGAGCTGTTTTTT.

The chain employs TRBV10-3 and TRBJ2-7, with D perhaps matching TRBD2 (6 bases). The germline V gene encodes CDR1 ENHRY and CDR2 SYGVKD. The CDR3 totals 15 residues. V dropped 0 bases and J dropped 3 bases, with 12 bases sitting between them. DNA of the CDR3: TGTGCCATCAGTGAGTCCGCGGGACGGAACTACGAGCAGTACTTC. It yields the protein CAISESAGRNYEQYF.

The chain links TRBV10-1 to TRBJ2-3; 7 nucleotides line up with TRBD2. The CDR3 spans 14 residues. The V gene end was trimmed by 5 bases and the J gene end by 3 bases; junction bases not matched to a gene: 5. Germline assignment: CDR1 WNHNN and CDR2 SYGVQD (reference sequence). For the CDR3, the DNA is TGCGCCAGCAGTAAGACTAGCTTGACAGATACGCAGTATTTT. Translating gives CASSKTSLTDTQYF.

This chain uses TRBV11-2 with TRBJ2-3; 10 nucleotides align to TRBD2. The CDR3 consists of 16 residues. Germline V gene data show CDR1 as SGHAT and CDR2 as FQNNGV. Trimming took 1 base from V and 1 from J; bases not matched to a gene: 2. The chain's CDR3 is CASSLGLAGGTDTQYF. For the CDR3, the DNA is TGTGCCAGCAGCTTAGGCCTAGCGGGGGGCACAGATACGCAGTATTTT.

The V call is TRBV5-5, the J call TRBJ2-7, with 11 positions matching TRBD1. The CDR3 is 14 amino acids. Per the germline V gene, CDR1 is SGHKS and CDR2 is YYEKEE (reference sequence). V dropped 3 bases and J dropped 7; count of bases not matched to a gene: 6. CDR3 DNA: TGTGCCAGCAGCTCGGGACAGGGGGTTCGGGAGCAGTACTTC. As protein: CASSSGQGVREQYF.

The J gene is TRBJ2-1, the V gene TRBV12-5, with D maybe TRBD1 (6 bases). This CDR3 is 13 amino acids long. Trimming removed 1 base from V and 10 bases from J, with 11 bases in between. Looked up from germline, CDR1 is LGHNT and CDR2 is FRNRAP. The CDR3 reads CASGLDREGEQFF. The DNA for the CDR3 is TGTGCTAGTGGTTTGGACAGGGAAGGAGAGCAGTTCTTC.

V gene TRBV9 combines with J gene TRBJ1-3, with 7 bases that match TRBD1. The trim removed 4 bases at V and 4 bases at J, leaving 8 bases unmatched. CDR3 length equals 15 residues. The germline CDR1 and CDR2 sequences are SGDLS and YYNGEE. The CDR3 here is CASSPRTGGGNTIYF. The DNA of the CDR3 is TGTGCCAGCAGCCCGCGGACAGGTGGAGGAAACACCATATATTTT.

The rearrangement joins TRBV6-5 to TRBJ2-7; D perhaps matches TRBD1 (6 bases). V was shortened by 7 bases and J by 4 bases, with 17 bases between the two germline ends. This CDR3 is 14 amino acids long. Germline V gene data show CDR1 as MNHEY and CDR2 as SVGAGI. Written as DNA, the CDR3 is TGTGCCAGCAATCTCAGGGGCATTTTGTACGAGCAGTACTTC. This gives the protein CASNLRGILYEQYF.

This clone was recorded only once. The CDR3 spells CASRSTGEETQYF. CDR3 DNA sequence: TGTGCCAGCAGGTCCACAGGGGAAGAGACCCAGTACTTC. This sequence joins TRBV6-5 and TRBJ2-5; 7 bases fit TRBD1. Trimming at V came to 6 bases and at J to 3 bases, leaving 4 bases not matched to a gene. The germline V gene has CDR1 MNHEY and CDR2 SVGAGI. This CDR3 comprises 13 residues.

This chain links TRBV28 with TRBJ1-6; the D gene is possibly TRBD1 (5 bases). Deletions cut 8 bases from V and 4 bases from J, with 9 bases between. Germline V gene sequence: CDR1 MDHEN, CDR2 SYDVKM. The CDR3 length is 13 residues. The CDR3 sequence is CASQPGYNSPLHF. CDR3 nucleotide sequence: TGTGCCAGCCAACCAGGGTATAATTCACCCCTCCACTTT.